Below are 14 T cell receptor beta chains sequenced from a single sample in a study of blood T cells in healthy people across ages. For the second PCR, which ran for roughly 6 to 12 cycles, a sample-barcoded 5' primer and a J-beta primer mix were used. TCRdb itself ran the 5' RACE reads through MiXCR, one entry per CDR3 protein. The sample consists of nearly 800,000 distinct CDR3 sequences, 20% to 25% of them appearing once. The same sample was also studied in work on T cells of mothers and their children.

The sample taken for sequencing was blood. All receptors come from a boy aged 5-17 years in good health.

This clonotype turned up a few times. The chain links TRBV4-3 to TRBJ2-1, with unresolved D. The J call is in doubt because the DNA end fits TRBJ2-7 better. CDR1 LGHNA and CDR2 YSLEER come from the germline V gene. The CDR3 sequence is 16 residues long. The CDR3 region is CASSQLAGTFDYEQYF. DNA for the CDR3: TGCGCCAGCAGCCAGTTGGCCGGCACATTCGACTACGAGCAGTACTTC.

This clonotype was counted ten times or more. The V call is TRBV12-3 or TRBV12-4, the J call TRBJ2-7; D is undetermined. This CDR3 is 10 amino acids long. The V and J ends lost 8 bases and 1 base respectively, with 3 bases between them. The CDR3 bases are TGTGCCAGCGGGTCCTACGAGCAGTACTTC. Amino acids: CASGSYEQYF.

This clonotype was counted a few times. CDR3 in DNA: TGTGCCAGCAGTTCTACCGGGCGGGGGGGCCAGGAGACCCAGTACTTC. Amino acids: CASSSTGRGGQETQYF. This rearrangement joins TRBV12-3 or TRBV12-4 to TRBJ2-5; TRBD2 aligns across 9 bases. With V trimmed by 4 bases and J by 5 bases, 11 bases remained unmatched. The CDR3 is 16 residues long.

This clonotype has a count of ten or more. This CDR3 is CASSLVGSYNEQFF. In nucleotides, the CDR3 is TGCGCCAGCAGCCTGGTCGGATCCTACAATGAGCAGTTCTTC. The chain recombines TRBV5-1 with TRBJ2-1; D remains ambiguous. Germline values: CDR1 SGHRS, CDR2 YFSETQ. The germline V and J ends were trimmed by 4 bases and 1 base, with 9 bases remaining between them. CDR3 length equals 14 residues.

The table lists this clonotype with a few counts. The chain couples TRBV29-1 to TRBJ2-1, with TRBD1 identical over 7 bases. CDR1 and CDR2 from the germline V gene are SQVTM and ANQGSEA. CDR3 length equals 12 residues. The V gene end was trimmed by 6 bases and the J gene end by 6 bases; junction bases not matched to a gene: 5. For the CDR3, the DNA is TGCAGCGTGGGCGGACAGGTCAATGAGCAGTTCTTC. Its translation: CSVGGQVNEQFF.

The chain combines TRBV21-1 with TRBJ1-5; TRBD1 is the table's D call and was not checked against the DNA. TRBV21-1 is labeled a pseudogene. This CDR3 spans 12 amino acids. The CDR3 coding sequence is TGTGCCAGCGGAGCAGGGACCCAGCCCCAGCATTTT. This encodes CASGAGTQPQHF.

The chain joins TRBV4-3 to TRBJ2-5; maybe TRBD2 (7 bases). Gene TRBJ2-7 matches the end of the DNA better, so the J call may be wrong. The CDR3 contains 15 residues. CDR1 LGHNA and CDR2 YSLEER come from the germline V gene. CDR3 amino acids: CASSLTGGGAYEQYF. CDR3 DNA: TGCGCCAGCAGCCTCACGGGGGGCGGTGCCTACGAGCAGTACTTC.

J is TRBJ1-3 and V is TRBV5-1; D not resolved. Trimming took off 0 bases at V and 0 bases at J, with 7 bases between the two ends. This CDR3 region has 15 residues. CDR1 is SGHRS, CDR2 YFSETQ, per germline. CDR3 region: CASSLDGASGNTIYF. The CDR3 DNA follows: TGCGCCAGCAGCTTGGATGGAGCCTCTGGAAACACCATATATTTT. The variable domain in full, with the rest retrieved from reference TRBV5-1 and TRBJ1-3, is KAGVTQTPRYLIKTRGQQVTLSCSPISGHRSVSWYQQTPGQGLQFLFEYFSETQRNKGNFPGRFSGRQFSNSRSEMNVSTLELGDSALYLCASSLDGASGNTIYFGEGSWLTVV.

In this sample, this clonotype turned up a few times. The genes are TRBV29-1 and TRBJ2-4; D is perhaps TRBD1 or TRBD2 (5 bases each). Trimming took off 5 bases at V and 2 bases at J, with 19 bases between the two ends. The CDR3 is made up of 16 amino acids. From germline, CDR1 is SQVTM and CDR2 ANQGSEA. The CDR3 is CSVSLSLKGPKNIQYF. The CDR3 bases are TGCAGCGTTTCTCTCTCACTGAAGGGACCCAAAAACATTCAGTACTTC.

CDR3 DNA: TGCAGCGCCCGTCCCCATTTGTCCTACGAGCAGTACTTC. Translated: CSARPHLSYEQYF. This chain links TRBV20-1 with TRBJ2-5, with D hard to call. Matching the DNA end better, TRBJ2-7 makes the J call doubtful. CDR1 and CDR2 (germline): DFQATT, SNEGSKA (reference sequence). This CDR3 has 13 residues.

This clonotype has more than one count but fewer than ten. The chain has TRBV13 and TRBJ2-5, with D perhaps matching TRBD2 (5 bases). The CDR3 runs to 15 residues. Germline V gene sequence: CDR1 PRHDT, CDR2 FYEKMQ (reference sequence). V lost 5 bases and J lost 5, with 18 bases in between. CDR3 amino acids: CASSPSRRHQETQYF. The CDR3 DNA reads TGTGCCAGCAGCCCTAGCCGTCGGCATCAGGAGACCCAGTACTTC.

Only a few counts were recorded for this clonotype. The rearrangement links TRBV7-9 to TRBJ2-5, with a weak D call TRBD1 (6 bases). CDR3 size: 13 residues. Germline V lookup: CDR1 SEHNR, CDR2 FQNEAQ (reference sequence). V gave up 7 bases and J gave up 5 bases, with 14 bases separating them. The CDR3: CASTGQPAETQYF. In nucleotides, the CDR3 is TGTGCCAGCACCGGACAGCCGGCGGAGACCCAGTACTTC.

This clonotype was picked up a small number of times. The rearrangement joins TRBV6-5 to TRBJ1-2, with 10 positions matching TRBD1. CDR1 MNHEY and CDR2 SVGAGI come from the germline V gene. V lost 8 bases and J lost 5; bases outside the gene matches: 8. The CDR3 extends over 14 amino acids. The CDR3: CASGEPGQGYGYTF. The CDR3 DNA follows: TGTGCCAGCGGGGAGCCGGGACAGGGGTATGGCTACACCTTC.

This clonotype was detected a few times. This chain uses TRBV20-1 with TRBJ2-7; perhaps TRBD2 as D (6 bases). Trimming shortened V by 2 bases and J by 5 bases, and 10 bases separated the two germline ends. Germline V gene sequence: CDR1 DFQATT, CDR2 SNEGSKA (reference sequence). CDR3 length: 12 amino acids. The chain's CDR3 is CSARRASDEQYF. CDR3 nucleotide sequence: TGCAGTGCTAGAAGGGCTAGCGACGAGCAGTACTTC.